The 15 T cell receptor beta chains in this list originate from one sample, sequenced in a study of tumor-infiltrating lymphocytes in localized non-small cell lung cancer. Using immunoSEQ multiplex PCR, the repertoire was profiled, and TCRdb retains in-frame clones only, with some absent. The sample carries over 9,000 clones, approximately 86% recorded once. Sequencing input: uninvolved lung tissue not adjacent to the tumor. The receptors were sampled from a human donor with non-small cell lung cancer.

The chain carries TRBV7-6 and TRBJ1-5, with D unresolved. The V and J ends lost 5 bases and 3 bases respectively, with 14 bases between them. This CDR3 comprises 15 residues. Germline CDR1 reads SGHVS; CDR2 reads FNYEAQ. The CDR3 here is CASSPEEGFNQPQHF. In DNA, the CDR3 is TGTGCCAGCAGCCCAGAGGAGGGTTTCAATCAGCCCCAGCATTTT.

This chain links TRBV30 with TRBJ1-2, with 9 bases identical to TRBD1. The V segment lost 0 bases and the J segment 4 bases; nucleotides outside the gene matches: 6. The CDR3 covers 15 residues. Germline lookup yields CDR1 GTSNPN and CDR2 SVGIG (reference sequence). The CDR3 nucleotides are TGTGCCTGGAGTGTAAGCGGGACAGGGTCCTATGGCTACACCTTC. This translates into CAWSVSGTGSYGYTF.

The rearrangement uses TRBV11-2 and TRBJ2-7; 9 bases align to TRBD1. After removal of 5 bases from V and 3 bases from J, the junction contained 8 bases not matched to a gene. CDR1 and CDR2 from the germline V gene are SGHAT and FQNNGV. CDR3 size: 15 residues. CDR3 in amino acids: CASSDRGQGYYEQYF. The CDR3 bases are TGTGCCAGCAGCGATCGGGGACAGGGCTACTACGAGCAGTACTTC.

The chain couples TRBV7-3 to TRBJ2-5; D ambiguous. The CDR3 runs 13 residues. V lost 3 bases and J lost 0, with 5 bases in between. The V gene's germline CDR1 is SGHTA and CDR2 FQGTGA. The CDR3 DNA is TGTGCCAGCAGCTTCGACTACCAAGAGACCCAGTACTTC. Its translation is CASSFDYQETQYF.

V usage is TRBV9 and J usage is TRBJ2-7; D tentatively fits TRBD1 or TRBD2 (5 bases each). Germline V CDR1 and CDR2: SGDLS, YYNGEE. Trimming left V 3 bases short and J 6 bases short, with 19 bases between. This CDR3 has 15 amino acids. In nucleotides, the CDR3 is TGTGCCAGCAGCGCAGGGACGGAGAGGTTCTCCGAGCAGTACTTC. Encoded protein: CASSAGTERFSEQYF.

This clone was seen more than once but under ten times. This sequence joins TRBV18 and TRBJ1-2; 9 nucleotides align to TRBD1. The CDR3 consists of 15 residues. CDR1 and CDR2 (germline): KGHSH, LQKENI. Losses at the gene ends were 3 bases for V and 4 bases for J; bases not matched to a gene: 6. The CDR3 DNA is TGTGCCAGCTCACCCTGGACAGGGGTAGCCTATGGCTACACCTTC. Translation: CASSPWTGVAYGYTF.

V and J are TRBV5-6 and TRBJ2-3, with a tentative D call TRBD2 (5 bases). CDR1 is SGHDT, CDR2 YYEEEE, per germline. The CDR3 runs to 14 residues. Between the trimmed V and J ends, which lost 2 bases and 5 bases, there was a span of 12 bases. This CDR3 is CASSFIGVRDTQYF. The CDR3 DNA reads TGTGCCAGCAGCTTTATCGGGGTGAGAGATACGCAGTATTTT.

This chain joins TRBV7-9 and TRBJ1-1, with TRBD1 as a possible D gene (5 bases). Per the germline V gene, CDR1 is SEHNR and CDR2 is FQNEAQ (reference sequence). With 1 base removed from V and 6 bases from J, the gap between germline ends came to 12 bases. This CDR3 comprises 14 residues. In DNA, the CDR3 is TGTGCCAGCAGCTTAGAAGGGGCGGTTGCTGAAGCTTTCTTT. Amino acids: CASSLEGAVAEAFF. The whole variable domain, filled in from reference TRBV7-9 and TRBJ1-1, reads DTGVSQNPRHKITKRGQNVTFRCDPISEHNRLYWYRQTLGQGPEFLTYFQNEAQLEKSRLLSDRFSAERPKGSFSTLEIQRTEQGDSAMYLCASSLEGAVAEAFFGQGTRLTVV.

Concerning this clone: An end of the junction does not agree with germline; a read error may underlie this. The same CDR3 arises from other DNA sequences in this sample as well. The rearrangement uses TRBV5-1 and TRBJ1-1; D not certain. CDR3 length equals 14 residues. CDR1 and CDR2 (germline): SGHRS, YFSETQ. In DNA form, the CDR3 reads TGCGCCAGTAGCTTGACCCGACAGAACACTGAAGCTTTCTTT. Protein: CASSLTRQNTEAFF. The full variable domain, in which reference TRBV5-1 and TRBJ1-1 provide the parts outside the CDR3, is KAGVTQTPRYLIKTRGQQVTLSCSPISGHRSVSWYQQTPGQGLQFLFEYFSETQRNKGNFPGRFSGRQFSNSRSEMNVSTLELGDSALYLCASSLTRQNTEAFFGQGTRLTVV.

This rearrangement joins TRBV11-3 to TRBJ2-7; 8 bases line up with TRBD2. Germline loops: CDR1 SGHNT, CDR2 YENEEA. This CDR3 region has 14 residues. The ends lost 5 bases at V and 2 bases at J; junction bases unmatched: 5. CDR3 in amino acids: CASSPGRGAYEQYF. CDR3 nucleotides: TGTGCCAGCAGCCCGGGGCGGGGGGCCTACGAGCAGTACTTC.

The genes are TRBV7-9 and TRBJ2-7; TRBD1 agrees at 9 bases. The germline V gene has CDR1 SEHNR and CDR2 FQNEAQ (reference sequence). This CDR3 region has 15 residues. V gave up 2 bases and J gave up 6 bases; unmatched junction bases: 8. The CDR3 DNA sequence: TGTGCCAGCAGCTTACCCAGGACAGGGGTGATCGAGCAGTACTTC. The encoded protein is CASSLPRTGVIEQYF.

The chain couples TRBV6-1 to TRBJ2-6, with D unresolved. V gave up 6 bases and J gave up 2 bases, with 2 bases separating them. Germline V gives CDR1 MNHNS, CDR2 SASEGT. The CDR3 covers 12 residues. CDR3 DNA: TGTGCCAGCAGCCCTGGGGCCAACGTCCTGACTTTC. Translating it yields CASSPGANVLTF.

This clone was observed a few times. The chain links TRBV30 to TRBJ1-2; D is unclear. Germline-derived CDR1 and CDR2 are GTSNPN and SVGIG (reference sequence). The CDR3 is 13 residues long. The V end was cut by 3 bases, the J end by 4 bases, with 12 bases between. Written as DNA, the CDR3 is TGTGCCTGGAGATCCTCTAGGAGCTATGGCTACACCTTC. Residues: CAWRSSRSYGYTF.

The chain couples TRBV11-2 to TRBJ1-1; D is ambiguous. V was cut by 6 bases and J by 1 base, with 3 bases left in between. This CDR3 contains 11 residues. The germline V gene has CDR1 SGHAT and CDR2 FQNNGV. CDR3 sequence: CASSRNTEAFF. The CDR3 DNA reads as TGTGCCAGCAGTCGGAACACTGAAGCTTTCTTT.

The rearrangement links TRBV5-1 to TRBJ1-6; 9 nucleotides align to TRBD1. After removal of 0 bases from V and 10 bases from J, the junction contained 8 bases not matched to a gene. Germline V lookup: CDR1 SGHRS, CDR2 YFSETQ. This CDR3 has 16 residues. The CDR3 loop is CASSLDPGQGRSPLHF. DNA of the CDR3: TGCGCCAGCAGCTTGGACCCGGGACAGGGAAGATCACCCCTCCACTTT.